Detailed here is one T cell receptor (beta chain). These data come from a study of PD-1 blockade in classical Hodgkin lymphoma. Background on the study: The patients were dosed with nivolumab 3 mg/kg, infused intravenously every 2 weeks.

The length of the CDR3 is 16 residues. The ends lost 3 bases at V and 8 bases at J; junction bases unmatched: 10. CDR1 LNHDA and CDR2 SQIVND come from the germline V gene (reference sequence). The assay was immunoSEQ multiplex PCR, and TCRdb's table has in-frame clones only and misses some. The sample lists tens of thousands of clones, roughly 78% seen once, with 37% in the top ten. The sample's time point: cycle 4 day 1 (C4D1), after five to seven weeks of nivolumab. Every patient had relapsed following autologous stem cell transplantation, and cohorts differed in brentuximab vedotin exposure. V and J are TRBV19 and TRBJ1-4; 9 bases line up with TRBD1. This specimen was peripheral blood mononuclear cells (PBMCs), taken before the fourth cycle of nivolumab. This sequence originates from a human donor with classical Hodgkin lymphoma. The CDR3 region is CASSMIPGQGGEKLFF. As DNA, the CDR3 is TGTGCCAGTAGTATGATTCCGGGACAGGGAGGCGAAAAACTGTTTTTT.